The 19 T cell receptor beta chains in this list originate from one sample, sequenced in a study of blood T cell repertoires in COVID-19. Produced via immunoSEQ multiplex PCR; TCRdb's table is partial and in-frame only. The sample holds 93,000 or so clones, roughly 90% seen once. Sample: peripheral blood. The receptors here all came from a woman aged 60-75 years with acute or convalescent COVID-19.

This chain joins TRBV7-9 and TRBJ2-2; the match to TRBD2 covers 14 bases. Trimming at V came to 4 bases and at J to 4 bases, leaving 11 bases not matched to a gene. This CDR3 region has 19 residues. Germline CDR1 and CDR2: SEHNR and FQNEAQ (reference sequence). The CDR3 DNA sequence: TGTGCCAGCAGCTCGAGTCCGGGACTAGCGGGGGTAATCACCGGGGAGCTGTTTTTT. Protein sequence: CASSSSPGLAGVITGELFF.

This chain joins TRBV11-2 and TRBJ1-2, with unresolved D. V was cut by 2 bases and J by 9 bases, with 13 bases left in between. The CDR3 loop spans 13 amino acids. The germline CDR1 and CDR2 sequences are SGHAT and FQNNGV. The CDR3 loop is CASSLSGGSRYTF. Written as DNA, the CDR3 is TGTGCCAGCAGCTTAAGTGGCGGTTCGCGCTACACCTTC.

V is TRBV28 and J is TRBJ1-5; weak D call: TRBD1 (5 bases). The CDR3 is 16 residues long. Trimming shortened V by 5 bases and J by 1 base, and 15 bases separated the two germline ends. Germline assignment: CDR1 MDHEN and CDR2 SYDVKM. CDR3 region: CASSPPGLGSNQPQHF. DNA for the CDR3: TGTGCCAGCAGTCCTCCAGGGTTGGGGAGCAATCAGCCCCAGCATTTT.

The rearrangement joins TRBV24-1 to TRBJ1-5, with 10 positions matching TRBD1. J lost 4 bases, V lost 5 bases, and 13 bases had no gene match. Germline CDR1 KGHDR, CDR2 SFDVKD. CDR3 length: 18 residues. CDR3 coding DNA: TGTGCCACCAGTGCTGGGACAGGGGCCCAGGGATGGAATCAGCCCCAGCATTTT. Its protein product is CATSAGTGAQGWNQPQHF.

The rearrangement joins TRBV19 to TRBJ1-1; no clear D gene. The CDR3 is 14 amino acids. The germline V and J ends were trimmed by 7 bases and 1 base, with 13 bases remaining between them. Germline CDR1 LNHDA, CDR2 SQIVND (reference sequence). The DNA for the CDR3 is TGTGCCAGTACTCAGTACCCCCAGAACACTGAAGCTTTCTTT. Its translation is CASTQYPQNTEAFF. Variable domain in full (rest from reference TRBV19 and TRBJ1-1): DGGITQSPKYLFRKEGQNVTLSCEQNLNHDAMYWYRQDPGQGLRLIYYSQIVNDFQKGDIAEGYSVSREKKESFPLTVTSAQKNPTAFYLCASTQYPQNTEAFFGQGTRLTVV.

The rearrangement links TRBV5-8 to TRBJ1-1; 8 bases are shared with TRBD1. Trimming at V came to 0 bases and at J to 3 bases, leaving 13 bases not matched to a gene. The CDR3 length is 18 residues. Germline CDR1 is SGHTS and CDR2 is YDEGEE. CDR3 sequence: CASSLAPGQVARYTEAFF. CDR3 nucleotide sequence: TGTGCCAGCAGCTTGGCCCCGGGACAGGTTGCGAGATACACTGAAGCTTTCTTT.

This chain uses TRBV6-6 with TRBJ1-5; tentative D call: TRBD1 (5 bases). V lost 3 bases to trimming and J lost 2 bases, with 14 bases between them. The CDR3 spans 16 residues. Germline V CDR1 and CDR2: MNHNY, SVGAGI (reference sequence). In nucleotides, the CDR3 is TGTGCCAGCAGTTATACTTCGGGGGGGGGCAATCAGCCCCAGCATTTT. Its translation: CASSYTSGGGNQPQHF.

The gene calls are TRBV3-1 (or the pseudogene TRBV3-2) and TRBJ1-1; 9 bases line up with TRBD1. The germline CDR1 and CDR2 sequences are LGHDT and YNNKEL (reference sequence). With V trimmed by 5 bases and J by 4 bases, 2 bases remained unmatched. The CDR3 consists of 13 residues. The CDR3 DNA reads TGTGCCAGCAGCGGGACAGGGATCACTGAAGCTTTCTTT. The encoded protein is CASSGTGITEAFF.

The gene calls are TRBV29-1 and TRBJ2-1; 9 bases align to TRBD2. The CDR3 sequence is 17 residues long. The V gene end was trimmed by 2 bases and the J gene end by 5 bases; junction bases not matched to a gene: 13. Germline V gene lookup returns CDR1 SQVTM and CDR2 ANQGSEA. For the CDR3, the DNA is TGCAGCGTTGAACTAACCCTCCCGGGACTAGCCCACAATGAGCAGTTCTTC. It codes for CSVELTLPGLAHNEQFF.

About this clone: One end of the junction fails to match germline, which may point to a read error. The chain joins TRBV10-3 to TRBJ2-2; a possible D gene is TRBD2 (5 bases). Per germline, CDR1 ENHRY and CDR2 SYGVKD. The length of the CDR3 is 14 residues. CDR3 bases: TGTGTCATCAGGACGGACTCGGTCACCGGGGAGCTGTTTTTT. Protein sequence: CVIRTDSVTGELFF.

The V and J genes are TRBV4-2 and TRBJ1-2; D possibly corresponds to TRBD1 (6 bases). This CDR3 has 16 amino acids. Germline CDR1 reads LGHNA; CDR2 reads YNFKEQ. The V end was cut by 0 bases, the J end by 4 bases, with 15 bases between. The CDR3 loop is CASSQEGARVFYGYTF. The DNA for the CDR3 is TGTGCCAGCAGCCAAGAGGGGGCTCGGGTTTTCTATGGCTACACCTTC.

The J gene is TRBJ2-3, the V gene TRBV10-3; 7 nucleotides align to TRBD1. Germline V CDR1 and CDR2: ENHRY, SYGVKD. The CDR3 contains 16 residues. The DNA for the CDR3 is TGTGCGGTCTCCCAGCGGACAGGCCTCAGCACAGATACGCAGTATTTT. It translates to CAVSQRTGLSTDTQYF.

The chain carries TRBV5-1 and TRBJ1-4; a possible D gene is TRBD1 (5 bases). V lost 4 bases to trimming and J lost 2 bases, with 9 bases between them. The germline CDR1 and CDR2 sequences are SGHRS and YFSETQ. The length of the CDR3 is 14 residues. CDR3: CASSPGDTNEKLFF. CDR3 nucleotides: TGCGCCAGCAGCCCGGGGGACACTAATGAAAAACTGTTTTTT. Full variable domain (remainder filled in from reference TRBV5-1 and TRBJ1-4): KAGVTQTPRYLIKTRGQQVTLSCSPISGHRSVSWYQQTPGQGLQFLFEYFSETQRNKGNFPGRFSGRQFSNSRSEMNVSTLELGDSALYLCASSPGDTNEKLFFGSGTQLSVL.

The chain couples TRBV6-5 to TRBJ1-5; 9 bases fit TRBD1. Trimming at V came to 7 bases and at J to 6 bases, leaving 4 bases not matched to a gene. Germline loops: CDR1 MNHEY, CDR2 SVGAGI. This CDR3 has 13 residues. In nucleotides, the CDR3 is TGTGCCAGCACACAGGGGGCGGGTCAGCCCCAGCATTTT. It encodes CASTQGAGQPQHF.

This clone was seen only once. This CDR3 reads CASSPREGRGLNEQFF. CDR3 nucleotides: TGTGCCAGCTCACCGCGGGAAGGCAGGGGGCTCAATGAGCAGTTCTTC. The V gene is TRBV18, the J gene TRBJ2-1; 8 bases match TRBD1. J gave up 6 bases and V 3 bases, and 10 bases lay outside the gene matches. CDR1 is KGHSH and CDR2 is LQKENI in the germline V gene. The CDR3 has 16 residues. Full variable domain (rest looked up from reference TRBV18 and TRBJ2-1): NAGVMQNPRHLVRRRGQEARLRCSPMKGHSHVYWYRQLPEEGLKFMVYLQKENIIDESGMPKERFSAEFPKEGPSILRIQQVVRGDSAAYFCASSPREGRGLNEQFFGPGTRLTVL.

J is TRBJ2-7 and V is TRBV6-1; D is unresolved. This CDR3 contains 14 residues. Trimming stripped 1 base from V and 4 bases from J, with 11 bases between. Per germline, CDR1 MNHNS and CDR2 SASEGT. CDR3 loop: CASSEGGQLYEQYF. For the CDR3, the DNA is TGTGCCAGCAGTGAAGGTGGGCAGCTATACGAGCAGTACTTC.

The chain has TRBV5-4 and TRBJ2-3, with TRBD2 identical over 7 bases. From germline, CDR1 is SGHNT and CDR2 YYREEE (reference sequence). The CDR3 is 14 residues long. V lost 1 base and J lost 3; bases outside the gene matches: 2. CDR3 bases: TGTGCCAGCAGCTTGAGCGGGAATACAGATACGCAGTATTTT. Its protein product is CASSLSGNTDTQYF.

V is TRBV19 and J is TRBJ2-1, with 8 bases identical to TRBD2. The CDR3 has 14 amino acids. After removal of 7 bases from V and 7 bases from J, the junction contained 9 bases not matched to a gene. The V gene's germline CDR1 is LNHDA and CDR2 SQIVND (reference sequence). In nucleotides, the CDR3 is TGTGCCAGTACCCTGGCGGGGGGCTGGAATGAGCAGTTCTTC. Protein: CASTLAGGWNEQFF.

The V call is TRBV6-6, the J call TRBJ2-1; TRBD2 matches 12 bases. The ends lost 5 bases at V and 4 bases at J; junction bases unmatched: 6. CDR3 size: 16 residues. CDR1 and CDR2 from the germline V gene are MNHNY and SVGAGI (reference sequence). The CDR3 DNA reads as TGTGCCAGCAGTCCTCCTCTAGCGGGGGGGTACAATGAGCAGTTCTTC. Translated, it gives CASSPPLAGGYNEQFF.